These 22 T cell receptor beta chains share one sample of origin, sequenced in a study of blood T cell repertoires in COVID-19. The protocol was immunoSEQ multiplex PCR, while the TCRdb copy is restricted to in-frame clones and leaves out a portion. The table has more than 120,000 clones, more than 75% seen once. Sequenced input: peripheral blood. The receptors originated from a woman aged 50 to 65 with active or convalescent COVID-19.

A single count supports this clone. The chain is built from TRBV7-2 and TRBJ2-1; a possible D gene is TRBD2 (6 bases). The germline V and J ends were trimmed by 5 bases and 5 bases, with 10 bases remaining between them. The CDR3 has 13 residues. Germline V lookup: CDR1 SGHTA, CDR2 FQGNSA. The CDR3 loop is CASSLLADNEQFF. The DNA of the CDR3 is TGTGCCAGCAGCCTTTTAGCGGACAATGAGCAGTTCTTC.

This rearrangement joins TRBV11-3 to TRBJ1-5; D might be TRBD1 (5 bases). Germline V gives CDR1 SGHNT, CDR2 YENEEA. The CDR3 has 18 residues. V lost 2 bases and J 6 bases, leaving 23 bases between the germline ends. The CDR3 sequence: CASSLSTPDGATGQPQHF. CDR3 sequence (DNA): TGTGCCAGCAGCTTAAGTACGCCCGATGGGGCAACTGGTCAGCCCCAGCATTTT.

The gene calls are TRBV6-6 and TRBJ2-2, with D possibly being TRBD1 (5 bases). Germline loops: CDR1 MNHNY, CDR2 SVGAGI (reference sequence). The CDR3 totals 15 residues. V was shortened by 6 bases and J by 1 base, with 12 bases between the two germline ends. The CDR3 DNA reads as TGTGCCAGCAGCTACGGACACAAGAACACCGGGGAGCTGTTTTTT. It encodes CASSYGHKNTGELFF.

This clone has more than one count but fewer than ten. The chain recombines TRBV19 with TRBJ1-5; TRBD1 agrees at 7 bases. The trim removed 5 bases at V and 3 bases at J, leaving 10 bases unmatched. From germline, CDR1 is LNHDA and CDR2 SQIVND (reference sequence). The CDR3 is 16 residues long. CDR3 protein: CASSRIDRAPNQPQHF. The CDR3, as DNA: TGTGCCAGTAGTCGGATCGACAGGGCCCCCAATCAGCCCCAGCATTTT.

J is TRBJ1-1 and V is TRBV19, with a possible D match to TRBD1 (5 bases). Trimming removed 7 bases at V and 6 bases at J, with 18 bases between. There are 14 residues in the CDR3. Germline V gene sequence: CDR1 LNHDA, CDR2 SQIVND (reference sequence). The CDR3 bases are TGTGCCAGTACCTCGGGGGGTATATCCGCTGAAGCTTTCTTT. Translation: CASTSGGISAEAFF.

The V and J genes are TRBV30 and TRBJ1-5, with a possible D match to TRBD1 (5 bases). The CDR3 spans 16 residues. CDR1 and CDR2 (germline): GTSNPN, SVGIG (reference sequence). The germline V and J ends were trimmed by 4 bases and 0 bases, with 16 bases remaining between them. In DNA, the CDR3 is TGTGCCTGGAAGAGGGGAGGCGAATATAGCAATCAGCCCCAGCATTTT. Its protein is CAWKRGGEYSNQPQHF.

J is TRBJ2-1 and V is TRBV9; D is unclear. The length of the CDR3 is 13 residues. In germline, CDR1 is SGDLS, CDR2 YYNGEE. Trimming took 3 bases from V and 10 from J, leaving 14 bases between them. In DNA, the CDR3 is TGTGCCAGCAGCGCGAGGATAACGGAAGAGCAGTTCTTC. Its protein product is CASSARITEEQFF. Drawing the rest from reference TRBV9 and TRBJ2-1, the complete variable domain is DSGVTQTPKHLITATGQRVTLRCSPRSGDLSVYWYQQSLDQGLQFLIQYYNGEERAKGNILERFSAQQFPDLHSELNLSSLELGDSALYFCASSARITEEQFFGPGTRLTVL.

The chain is built from TRBV27 and TRBJ2-3; 7 nucleotides match TRBD2. J lost 6 bases, V lost 2 bases, and 2 bases had no gene match. This CDR3 spans 13 amino acids. The germline V gene has CDR1 MNHEY and CDR2 SMNVEV (reference sequence). CDR3 nucleotide sequence: TGTGCCAGCAGTTTAGCGGGAGAGGATACGCAGTATTTT. It is translated as CASSLAGEDTQYF.

Here the CDR3 DNA reads TGTGCCAGCAGTCCCCAGGGGAGTCCCTACGAGCAGTACTTC. It translates to CASSPQGSPYEQYF. J is TRBJ2-7 and V is TRBV5-4; possibly TRBD1 for D (6 bases). V lost 5 bases and J 2 bases, leaving 14 bases between the germline ends. The CDR3 is 14 residues long. In germline, CDR1 is SGHNT, CDR2 YYREEE (reference sequence).

The chain employs TRBV19 and TRBJ1-5; D might be TRBD1 (5 bases). Germline CDR1 LNHDA, CDR2 SQIVND (reference sequence). Trimming shortened V by 5 bases and J by 5 bases, and 16 bases separated the two germline ends. The CDR3 is 15 amino acids. For the CDR3, the DNA is TGTGCCAGTAGTCTCTTCCCAGGGCCCGATCAGCCCCAGCATTTT. Amino acid sequence: CASSLFPGPDQPQHF.

The genes are TRBV9 and TRBJ2-1, with TRBD2 matching 11 bases. Germline V gene sequence: CDR1 SGDLS, CDR2 YYNGEE. This CDR3 is built from 16 residues. V gave up 1 base and J gave up 6 bases; unmatched junction bases: 6. The CDR3 spells CASSVLSGRATNEQFF. CDR3 nucleotide sequence: TGTGCCAGCAGCGTACTTAGCGGGAGGGCCACCAATGAGCAGTTCTTC.

The chain uses TRBV10-3 and TRBJ1-5; TRBD1 matches at 8 bases. The length of the CDR3 is 15 residues. V lost 5 bases and J lost 0; bases outside the gene matches: 3. CDR1 ENHRY and CDR2 SYGVKD come from the germline V gene. The CDR3 spells CAISPDRGSNQPQHF. The DNA of the CDR3 is TGTGCCATCAGTCCCGACAGGGGTAGCAATCAGCCCCAGCATTTT.

The rearrangement joins TRBV6-5 to TRBJ2-5; D is unclear. This CDR3 contains 15 residues. Germline CDR1 reads MNHEY; CDR2 reads SVGAGI. V dropped 8 bases and J dropped 7 bases, with 23 bases sitting between them. The CDR3 DNA follows: TGTGCCAGCTCCCGCTCTACCCCAGCGACGGGGACCCAGTACTTC. Translating it yields CASSRSTPATGTQYF.

The J gene is TRBJ2-7, the V gene TRBV4-1; 10 positions agree with TRBD2. Germline lookup yields CDR1 MGHRA and CDR2 YSYEKL. The CDR3 is made up of 15 amino acids. The junction had 5 bases not matched to a gene; V was cut back by 0 bases and J by 6 bases. This CDR3 is CASSQEDSGRFEQYF. The CDR3 DNA reads as TGCGCCAGCAGCCAAGAGGATAGCGGGAGGTTCGAGCAGTACTTC.

The rearrangement uses TRBV7-2 and TRBJ1-5, with 7 positions matching TRBD1. The CDR3 has 15 residues. CDR1 is SGHTA and CDR2 is FQGNSA in the germline V gene. V dropped 3 bases and J dropped 0; count of bases not matched to a gene: 2. The CDR3 protein is CASSFYRGSNQPQHF. CDR3 in DNA: TGTGCCAGCAGCTTTTACAGGGGTAGCAATCAGCCCCAGCATTTT.

The chain joins TRBV5-1 to TRBJ2-5; TRBD1 agrees at 10 bases. The trim removed 4 bases at V and 5 bases at J, leaving 8 bases unmatched. Germline V gene data show CDR1 as SGHRS and CDR2 as YFSETQ. The CDR3 runs to 15 residues. The CDR3 here is CASSVPGQGSETQYF. Written as DNA, the CDR3 is TGCGCCAGCAGCGTACCGGGACAGGGGAGCGAGACCCAGTACTTC.

J is TRBJ1-2 and V is TRBV7-9; D may be TRBD1 (5 bases). V shed 1 base and J shed 7 bases, with 16 bases lying between them. The CDR3 sequence is 15 residues long. CDR1 SEHNR and CDR2 FQNEAQ come from the germline V gene (reference sequence). The CDR3 spells CASSLEAGPAGGYTF. The DNA for the CDR3 is TGTGCCAGCAGCTTAGAGGCGGGGCCGGCGGGTGGCTACACCTTC.

The chain combines TRBV24-1 with TRBJ2-1; D possibly corresponds to TRBD1 (5 bases). The CDR3 is 12 amino acids. Germline V gene lookup returns CDR1 KGHDR and CDR2 SFDVKD. V was shortened by 8 bases and J by 6 bases, with 10 bases between the two germline ends. The CDR3, as DNA: TGTGCCACCAAAGGGGTGGGCAATGAGCAGTTCTTC. Protein product: CATKGVGNEQFF.

V is TRBV6-5 and J is TRBJ1-1; D possibly corresponds to TRBD1 (5 bases). V gave up 5 bases and J gave up 0 bases, with 7 bases separating them. Germline assignment: CDR1 MNHEY and CDR2 SVGAGI. This CDR3 has 13 residues. CDR3 amino acids: CASSRQMNTEAFF. The CDR3 DNA follows: TGTGCCAGCAGTCGACAGATGAACACTGAAGCTTTCTTT.

The chain uses TRBV30 and TRBJ1-1, with D possibly TRBD1 on 6 matching bases. The germline CDR1 and CDR2 sequences are GTSNPN and SVGIG (reference sequence). Trimming pared 4 bases from V and 8 bases from J, leaving 14 bases between. This CDR3 contains 12 residues. The CDR3 DNA sequence: TGTGCCTGGACCCTAGAGGGGACAGAAGCTTTCTTT. Its protein product is CAWTLEGTEAFF.

This chain uses TRBV3-1 (or the pseudogene TRBV3-2) with TRBJ2-1, with TRBD2 matching 14 bases. From germline, CDR1 is LGHDT and CDR2 YNNKEL (reference sequence). CDR3 size: 17 residues. The V and J ends lost 4 bases and 9 bases, in that order; junction bases with no gene match: 11. The CDR3 sequence is CASSLLTSGRAISEQFF. DNA of the CDR3: TGTGCCAGCAGCCTCCTGACTAGCGGGAGGGCCATCAGTGAGCAGTTCTTC.

The chain recombines TRBV12-3 or TRBV12-4 with TRBJ1-1; D remains ambiguous. Trimming took 2 bases from V and 2 from J, leaving 6 bases between them. The CDR3 consists of 13 residues. The CDR3 DNA reads TGTGCCAGCAGTTTATTACTTAACACTGAAGCTTTCTTT. Translation: CASSLLLNTEAFF.